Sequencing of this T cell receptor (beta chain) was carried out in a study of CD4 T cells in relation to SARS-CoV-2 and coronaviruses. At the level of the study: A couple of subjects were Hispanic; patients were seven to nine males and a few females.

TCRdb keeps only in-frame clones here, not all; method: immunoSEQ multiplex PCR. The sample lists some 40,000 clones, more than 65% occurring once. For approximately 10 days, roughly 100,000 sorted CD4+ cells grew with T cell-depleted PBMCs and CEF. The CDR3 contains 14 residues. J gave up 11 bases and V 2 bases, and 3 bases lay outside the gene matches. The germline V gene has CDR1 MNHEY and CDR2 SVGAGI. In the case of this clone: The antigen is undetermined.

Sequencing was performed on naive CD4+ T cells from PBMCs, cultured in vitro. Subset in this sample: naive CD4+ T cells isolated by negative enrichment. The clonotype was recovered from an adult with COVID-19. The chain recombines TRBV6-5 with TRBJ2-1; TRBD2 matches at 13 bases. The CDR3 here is CASSYPGTSGKQFF. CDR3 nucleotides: TGTGCCAGCAGTTACCCTGGGACTAGCGGGAAGCAGTTCTTC.